The entry that follows covers one T cell receptor (beta chain) sequence. The sample is drawn from a study of blood T cells in healthy people across ages. A second roughly 6 to 12 cycle PCR used barcoded and J-beta primers. TCRdb passed the 5' RACE reads through MiXCR, listing each CDR3 protein once. The top ten hold approximately 31% of the sample, which has over 600,000 distinct CDR3 sequences, 35% to 50% seen once. Germline V gives CDR1 KGHDR, CDR2 SFDVKD. The CDR3 has 16 residues. V shed 4 bases and J shed 5 bases, with 19 bases lying between them. The material sequenced was blood. The source is a man older than 75 in good health. The chain carries TRBV24-1 and TRBJ2-5, with D possibly TRBD1 on 6 matching bases. The CDR3 DNA reads as TGTGCCACCAGTGAGGCCTCAAGGGGGTTGGGGGAGACCCAGTACTTC. Its translation is CATSEASRGLGETQYF.